Below are 13 T cell receptor beta chains sequenced from a single sample in a study of CD8+ T cells in alopecia areata. Treatment reported: oral pan-JAK inhibitor, 5-10 mg twice daily. Extracted RNA was reverse transcribed into cDNA, the sequencing template. Produced via immunoSEQ multiplex PCR; TCRdb's table is partial and in-frame only. The data show approximately 280,000 clones, with 55% to 75% seen just once and 1.8% held by the top ten. The sequences come from CD4+ T cells sorted from blood, collected at week 24, from a patient treated with tofacitinib. These receptors were taken from a human donor with alopecia areata.

The V gene is TRBV7-3, the J gene TRBJ2-1; 9 positions match TRBD1. Germline trimming cut 5 bases from V and 7 bases from J; bases unmatched to any gene: 9. Germline V gene sequence: CDR1 SGHTA, CDR2 FQGTGA. CDR3 length: 15 amino acids. The CDR3, as DNA: TGTGCCAGCAGCGCCACAGGGGGCTCGGGAAATGAGCAGTTCTTC. Its translation is CASSATGGSGNEQFF.

V and J are TRBV11-2 and TRBJ1-5, with 9 bases aligning to TRBD1. The CDR3 extends over 17 amino acids. Trimming removed 4 bases from V and 7 bases from J; junction bases left unmatched: 14. In germline, CDR1 is SGHAT, CDR2 FQNNGV. CDR3 sequence: CASSSRFGQGTRQPQHF. The CDR3 DNA follows: TGTGCCAGCAGCTCTAGATTCGGACAGGGGACACGCCAGCCCCAGCATTTT.

This clone was seen only once. The junction does not match germline at one end; this may be a read error. The rearrangement uses TRBV30 and TRBJ2-7, with D possibly being TRBD1 or TRBD2 (5 bases each). Germline V CDR1 and CDR2: GTSNPN, SVGIG (reference sequence). The CDR3 has 13 residues. The CDR3 bases are TGTGCCTGGAGTGTAGCCCCGAGGGCAGGGTGGAACTTC. It codes for CAWSVAPRAGWNF.

The V and J genes are TRBV29-1 and TRBJ2-3; D is undetermined. V lost 5 bases and J 2 bases, leaving 11 bases between the germline ends. The CDR3 sequence is 13 residues long. In germline, CDR1 is SQVTM, CDR2 ANQGSEA. The CDR3 DNA follows: TGCAGCGTTACTGGGGTTATCACAGATACGCAGTATTTT. Translation gives CSVTGVITDTQYF.

The chain couples TRBV20-1 to TRBJ1-2; unclear D gene. Between the trimmed V and J ends, which lost 5 bases and 4 bases, there was a span of 8 bases. CDR3 length: 11 residues. Germline V gene lookup returns CDR1 DFQATT and CDR2 SNEGSKA (reference sequence). The CDR3 DNA reads TGCAGTGCTTGGGGTCTCTATGGCTACACCTTC. Amino acids: CSAWGLYGYTF.

The chain is built from TRBV5-1 and TRBJ1-3; 7 nucleotides line up with TRBD1. Germline V gene lookup returns CDR1 SGHRS and CDR2 YFSETQ. Trimming took 3 bases from V and 0 from J; bases not matched to a gene: 0. The CDR3 runs to 14 residues. The CDR3 coding sequence is TGCGCCAGCAGCTCAGGGGGCTCTGGAAACACCATATATTTT. Its protein is CASSSGGSGNTIYF.

Only one count was recorded for this clone. The V gene is TRBV4-1, the J gene TRBJ2-7, with 9 bases identical to TRBD1. Unmatched junction bases numbered 12, after V lost 7 bases and J lost 2 bases. This CDR3 is 16 amino acids long. CDR1 and CDR2 from the germline V gene are MGHRA and YSYEKL. CDR3 sequence: CASTRNPGQGAYEQYF. The CDR3 DNA sequence: TGCGCCAGCACCCGAAACCCGGGACAGGGAGCCTACGAGCAGTACTTC.

Concerning this clone: Other DNA sequences in this specimen translate into the identical CDR3. The genes are TRBV5-6 and TRBJ2-5, with D perhaps TRBD1 or TRBD2 (5 bases each). CDR1 and CDR2 from the germline V gene are SGHDT and YYEEEE. V lost 3 bases, J lost 1 base, and 10 bases lay in between. CDR3 length: 14 residues. The CDR3 coding sequence is TGTGCCAGCAGCTCGACGGGGACCCAAGAGACCCAGTACTTC. It translates to CASSSTGTQETQYF. The full variable domain, rest sourced from reference TRBV5-6 and TRBJ2-5, is DAGVTQSPTHLIKTRGQQVTLRCSPKSGHDTVSWYQQALGQGPQFIFQYYEEEERQRGNFPDRFSGHQFPNYSSELNVNALLLGDSALYLCASSSTGTQETQYFGPGTRLLVL.

The chain joins TRBV7-9 to TRBJ2-2; 8 bases line up with TRBD2. The germline V gene encodes CDR1 SEHNR and CDR2 FQNEAQ (reference sequence). This CDR3 has 15 amino acids. The ends lost 4 bases at V and 1 base at J; junction bases unmatched: 2. CDR3 in DNA: TGTGCCAGCAGCTCCCTAGCGGGGAACACCGGGGAGCTGTTTTTT. This codes for CASSSLAGNTGELFF. The full variable domain, its missing parts supplied by reference TRBV7-9 and TRBJ2-2, is DTGVSQNPRHKITKRGQNVTFRCDPISEHNRLYWYRQTLGQGPEFLTYFQNEAQLEKSRLLSDRFSAERPKGSFSTLEIQRTEQGDSAMYLCASSSLAGNTGELFFGEGSRLTVL.

J is TRBJ2-4 and V is TRBV9; D is tentatively TRBD1 or TRBD2 (5 bases each). Germline CDR1 SGDLS, CDR2 YYNGEE. Trimming left V 5 bases short and J 5 bases short, with 17 bases between. There are 15 residues in the CDR3. The CDR3 sequence is CASSPTGTQQNIQYF. CDR3 coding DNA: TGTGCCAGCAGTCCGACCGGGACCCAACAAAACATTCAGTACTTC.

The rearrangement links TRBV4-1 to TRBJ2-7; weak D call: TRBD1 (6 bases). Trimming left V 0 bases short and J 5 bases short, with 11 bases between. The V gene's germline CDR1 is MGHRA and CDR2 YSYEKL. The CDR3 totals 14 residues. In DNA form, the CDR3 reads TGCGCCAGCAGCCAAGATGGCAGGGGCGACGAGCAGTACTTC. Amino acid sequence: CASSQDGRGDEQYF.

This clone was counted only a few times. The chain couples TRBV28 to TRBJ2-3, with 8 bases that match TRBD1. Germline loops: CDR1 MDHEN, CDR2 SYDVKM. The ends lost 6 bases at V and 5 bases at J; junction bases unmatched: 4. This CDR3 has 13 residues. Here the CDR3 DNA reads TGTGCCAGCAGGGCAGGGGGCAAAGATACGCAGTATTTT. Translated, it gives CASRAGGKDTQYF.

The V call is TRBV29-1, the J call TRBJ2-5, with 8 bases fitting TRBD2. The CDR3 sequence is 13 residues long. The germline V gene has CDR1 SQVTM and CDR2 ANQGSEA. The trim removed 7 bases at V and 5 bases at J, leaving 9 bases unmatched. Here the CDR3 reads CSGRGLVGETQYF. The CDR3 coding sequence is TGCAGCGGCCGGGGACTAGTGGGCGAGACCCAGTACTTC.